These T cell receptor beta chains were read from a single sample in a study of T cell changes during pregnancy in multiple sclerosis. Repertoires were generated with immunoSEQ multiplex PCR, while TCRdb's copy carries only in-frame clones and drops some. The table lists 70,000 to 95,000 clones, about 88% of them singletons. Sequencing was performed on peripheral blood, taken before pregnancy. Source of these receptors: a female donor with multiple sclerosis, enrolled in a pregnancy study. The CDR3 runs from the conserved cysteine through the conserved F or W. D genes are given only for firm matches.

j_call | d_call | v_call | cdr3_aa
TRBJ1-1 | . | TRBV9 | CASSRTAMNTEAFF
TRBJ2-1 | . | TRBV11-2 | CASSLRRGSYNEQFF
TRBJ1-2 | . | TRBV6-5 | CASRRGPFGYGYTF
TRBJ2-7 | TRBD1 | TRBV18 | CASSPSAPGQGPYEQYF
TRBJ1-6 | TRBD1 | TRBV23-1 | CASSPGAGTGVSPLHF
TRBJ2-3 | TRBD2 | TRBV2 | CASQLAGITDTQYF
TRBJ1-2 | . | TRBV9 | CASSVASGRYGYTF
TRBJ2-5 | . | TRBV11-3 | CASSLASRETQYF
TRBJ1-1 | . | TRBV2 | CASSAVRGGRNTEAFF
TRBJ2-1 | TRBD2 | TRBV5-6 | CASSYGLAGENEQFF
TRBJ1-5 | . | TRBV9 | CASSVTPGDQPQHF
TRBJ1-6 | TRBD1 | TRBV6-5 | CASSYWTGSSNSPLHF
TRBJ2-1 | TRBD1 | TRBV7-9 | CASSLGTGVDEQFF
TRBJ1-2 | TRBD1 | TRBV19 | CASSIEQGVRSGYTF
TRBJ2-5 | TRBD2 | TRBV2 | CASSGVIAGGLQETQYF
TRBJ2-3 | . | TRBV9 | CASSPGVGTDTQYF
TRBJ2-5 | TRBD2 | TRBV9 | CASDPGLAVQETQYF
TRBJ1-5 | . | TRBV7-8 | CASTPTRDQPQHF
TRBJ2-7 | TRBD1 | TRBV18 | CASSPGTVTFGQYF
TRBJ1-2 | . | TRBV6-5 | CASSYSNRETF
TRBJ1-1 | . | TRBV5-4 | CASSLGRGDGTEAFF
TRBJ1-2 | TRBD1 | TRBV18 | CASSPITGVKGYTF